One sample yielded the 23 T cell receptor beta chains listed below, sequenced in a study of cytomegalovirus exposure and HLA in healthy donors. The protocol was immunoSEQ multiplex PCR, while the TCRdb copy is restricted to in-frame clones and leaves out a portion. The sample comprises more than 250,000 clones, roughly 87% of which are singletons, and about 1% rests with the top ten. The sequencing sample was made of PBMCs. All receptors derive from a woman aged 30 to 39 in good health and CMV-seropositive.

This sequence joins TRBV5-8 and TRBJ1-6; D gene ambiguous. CDR3 length: 16 residues. The V end was cut by 2 bases, the J end by 10 bases, with 19 bases between. Germline loops: CDR1 SGHTS, CDR2 YDEGEE. The chain's CDR3 is CASSFVESRDRSPLHF. The CDR3, as DNA: TGTGCCAGCAGCTTCGTGGAGTCAAGGGATAGGTCACCCCTCCACTTT. Together with reference TRBV5-8 and TRBJ1-6, the CDR3 gives the full variable domain: EAGVTQSPTHLIKTRGQQATLRCSPISGHTSVYWYQQALGLGLQFLLWYDEGEERNRGNFPPRFSGRQFPNYSSELNVNALELEDSALYLCASSFVESRDRSPLHFGNGTRLTVT.

On this clone itself: At the DNA level, this CDR3 is encoded by other sequences in the same sample as well. This chain connects TRBV28 to TRBJ2-7; D uncertain. The germline V and J ends were trimmed by 6 bases and 0 bases, with 6 bases remaining between them. Germline values: CDR1 MDHEN, CDR2 SYDVKM. CDR3 length: 12 residues. CDR3: CASSTTSYEQYF. In DNA form, the CDR3 reads TGTGCCAGCAGCACAACCTCCTACGAGCAGTACTTC.

There are a few counts of this clone. The V call is TRBV7-6, the J call TRBJ2-7; 7 nucleotides line up with TRBD1. Losses at the gene ends were 5 bases for V and 3 bases for J; bases not matched to a gene: 10. The CDR3 totals 15 residues. CDR1 SGHVS and CDR2 FNYEAQ come from the germline V gene. As DNA, the CDR3 is TGTGCCAGCAGCCGAAGCCCCGGGACAGACTACGAGCAGTACTTC. As protein: CASSRSPGTDYEQYF.

The V and J genes are TRBV4-1 and TRBJ2-1; no clear D. Germline V gene lookup returns CDR1 MGHRA and CDR2 YSYEKL. CDR3 length equals 13 residues. Trimming removed 2 bases at V and 9 bases at J, with 11 bases between. The CDR3 reads CASSQMAEREQFF. Written as DNA, the CDR3 is TGCGCCAGCAGCCAAATGGCTGAACGTGAGCAGTTCTTC.

The chain links TRBV2 to TRBJ1-6; D is possibly TRBD1 (5 bases). This CDR3 contains 13 residues. Germline V gene sequence: CDR1 SNHLY, CDR2 FYNNEI. V lost 8 bases to trimming and J lost 4 bases, with 9 bases between them. In nucleotides, the CDR3 is TGTGCCAGCTCGGCAGGGTATAATTCACCCCTCCACTTT. Amino acids: CASSAGYNSPLHF.

The genes are TRBV28 and TRBJ2-7; no clear D gene. Trimming pared 6 bases from V and 3 bases from J, leaving 6 bases between. There are 11 residues in the CDR3. The germline V gene has CDR1 MDHEN and CDR2 SYDVKM. For the CDR3, the DNA is TGTGCCAGCAGGACCCTCTACGAGCAGTACTTC. It translates to CASRTLYEQYF. Combining the CDR3 with reference TRBV28 and TRBJ2-7 gives the whole variable domain DVKVTQSSRYLVKRTGEKVFLECVQDMDHENMFWYRQDPGLGLRLIYFSYDVKMKEKGDIPEGYSVSREKKERFSLILESASTNQTSMYLCASRTLYEQYFGPGTRLTVT.

The V gene is TRBV5-1, the J gene TRBJ1-2, with D perhaps matching TRBD1 (6 bases). In germline, CDR1 is SGHRS, CDR2 YFSETQ. The CDR3 totals 14 residues. V shed 0 bases and J shed 5 bases, with 11 bases lying between them. In DNA, the CDR3 is TGCGCCAGCAGCTTGGACAGGGACGTGTATGGCTACACCTTC. This sequence encodes CASSLDRDVYGYTF.

The chain employs TRBV4-3 and TRBJ2-1, with a possible D match to TRBD2 (5 bases). The V and J ends lost 0 bases and 2 bases respectively, with 11 bases between them. Looked up from germline, CDR1 is LGHNA and CDR2 is YSLEER. The CDR3 extends over 16 amino acids. CDR3 in DNA: TGCGCCAGCAGCCAAGATCGATCGGGAACCTACAATGAGCAGTTCTTC. Translation gives CASSQDRSGTYNEQFF.

J is TRBJ2-7 and V is TRBV7-9, with 7 bases that match TRBD2. Germline CDR1 reads SEHNR; CDR2 reads FQNEAQ (reference sequence). This CDR3 comprises 13 residues. Trimming removed 4 bases from V and 9 bases from J; junction bases left unmatched: 9. Here the CDR3 reads CASSSGGLYGQYF. CDR3 in DNA: TGTGCCAGCAGCTCGGGGGGACTTTATGGGCAGTACTTC. The whole variable domain, remainder taken from reference TRBV7-9 and TRBJ2-7, is DTGVSQNPRHKITKRGQNVTFRCDPISEHNRLYWYRQTLGQGPEFLTYFQNEAQLEKSRLLSDRFSAERPKGSFSTLEIQRTEQGDSAMYLCASSSGGLYGQYFGPGTRLTVT.

This rearrangement joins TRBV5-1 to TRBJ1-2, with 7 positions matching TRBD1. V lost 4 bases, J lost 3 bases, and 6 bases stayed unmatched. The CDR3 extends over 14 amino acids. Germline V gene data show CDR1 as SGHRS and CDR2 as YFSETQ. The CDR3 spells CASSLQGDDYGYTF. The DNA of the CDR3 is TGCGCCAGCAGCCTTCAGGGGGATGACTATGGCTACACCTTC.

The chain links TRBV7-9 to TRBJ2-7; TRBD2 might be the D (6 bases). The germline V gene has CDR1 SEHNR and CDR2 FQNEAQ (reference sequence). This CDR3 is 15 amino acids long. V lost 5 bases, J lost 3 bases, and 17 bases lay in between. CDR3 amino acids: CASSPSGGPYYEQYF. The CDR3 nucleotides are TGTGCCAGCAGCCCATCCGGGGGTCCCTACTACGAGCAGTACTTC.

This clone was counted once. The J gene is TRBJ2-7, the V gene TRBV4-2, with no clear D. Germline V gene lookup returns CDR1 LGHNA and CDR2 YNFKEQ. The CDR3 sequence is 14 residues long. V was pared by 1 base and J by 2 bases, with 9 bases between. For the CDR3, the DNA is TGTGCCAGCAGCCAAGGGGCGGAAGCCTACGAGCAGTACTTC. It yields the protein CASSQGAEAYEQYF.

V gene TRBV28 combines with J gene TRBJ1-2; D is perhaps TRBD1 (5 bases). The CDR3 extends over 13 amino acids. Germline V gives CDR1 MDHEN, CDR2 SYDVKM. V lost 6 bases to trimming and J lost 5 bases, with 13 bases between them. CDR3 DNA: TGTGCCAGCAGACCGCCGGGGGGGTATGGCTACACCTTC. Its protein is CASRPPGGYGYTF.

V is TRBV4-2 and J is TRBJ2-1; no clear D. This CDR3 is 13 amino acids long. In germline, CDR1 is LGHNA, CDR2 YNFKEQ. The V end lost 0 bases, the J end lost 9 bases, and 9 bases lay between the germline ends. CDR3 region: CASSQEVHTEQFF. CDR3 in DNA: TGTGCCAGCAGCCAAGAGGTCCACACTGAGCAGTTCTTC.

The chain is built from TRBV12-5 and TRBJ1-1; D possibly corresponds to TRBD1 (6 bases). V was clipped by 6 bases and J by 1 base, with 9 bases between them. The CDR3 covers 13 residues. Germline V gene data show CDR1 as LGHNT and CDR2 as FRNRAP. For the CDR3, the DNA is TGTGCTAGTGGAGGGGGGCCGAACACTGAAGCTTTCTTT. Translating gives CASGGGPNTEAFF.

The chain has TRBV7-9 and TRBJ1-1; D unclear. The V gene's germline CDR1 is SEHNR and CDR2 FQNEAQ (reference sequence). CDR3 length equals 13 residues. Trimming left V 4 bases short and J 1 base short, with 7 bases between. CDR3 bases: TGTGCCAGCAGCTCTGTCCCGAACACTGAAGCTTTCTTT. It specifies CASSSVPNTEAFF.

The CDR3 loop reads CASSTPGLGVVGELFF. As DNA, the CDR3 is TGTGCCAGCAGTACTCCGGGACTAGGGGTTGTCGGGGAGCTGTTTTTT. The rearrangement joins TRBV25-1 to TRBJ2-2, with TRBD2 matching over 8 bases. The V and J ends lost 5 bases and 7 bases, in that order; junction bases with no gene match: 12. Germline loops: CDR1 MGHDK, CDR2 SYGVNS. The length of the CDR3 is 16 residues.

The rearrangement joins TRBV5-1 to TRBJ2-7, with 7 bases lining up with TRBD2. Germline assignment: CDR1 SGHRS and CDR2 YFSETQ. Trimming cost V 1 base and J 0 bases; bases outside gene matches: 10. The length of the CDR3 is 17 residues. The CDR3 bases are TGCGCCAGCAGCTTGAACCTCTGGCGGGGGAACTCCTACGAGCAGTACTTC. It yields the protein CASSLNLWRGNSYEQYF.

The V call is TRBV13, the J call TRBJ2-4; the D gene could be TRBD1 or TRBD2 (5 bases each). CDR1 and CDR2 from the germline V gene are PRHDT and FYEKMQ (reference sequence). Trimming stripped 5 bases from V and 3 bases from J, with 11 bases between. The CDR3 extends over 14 amino acids. This chain's CDR3 is CASSPGRNKNIQYF. The CDR3 DNA follows: TGTGCCAGCAGCCCGGGACGGAACAAAAACATTCAGTACTTC.

The CDR3 spells CASSGRRRAFDEQYF. DNA for the CDR3: TGTGCCAGCAGCGGACGCCGGAGGGCCTTCGACGAGCAGTACTTC. The V call is TRBV7-2, the J call TRBJ2-7, with a possible D match to TRBD2 (6 bases). CDR1 is SGHTA, CDR2 FQGNSA, per germline. V dropped 5 bases and J dropped 5 bases, with 19 bases sitting between them. The length of the CDR3 is 15 residues.

This sequence joins TRBV7-9 and TRBJ2-7; D might be TRBD1 (6 bases). In germline, CDR1 is SEHNR, CDR2 FQNEAQ (reference sequence). The CDR3 contains 14 residues. The V end lost 4 bases, the J end lost 2 bases, and 12 bases lay between the germline ends. Here the CDR3 DNA reads TGTGCCAGCAGCTCCGGGACACAGACCTACGAGCAGTACTTC. Its protein product is CASSSGTQTYEQYF.

The CDR3 coding sequence is TGCGCCAGCAGCTTGGGAACAGGGAGCAGGGTTGATGAGCAGTTCTTC. The encoded protein is CASSLGTGSRVDEQFF. V gene TRBV5-1 combines with J gene TRBJ2-1; maybe TRBD1 (6 bases). The germline V gene has CDR1 SGHRS and CDR2 YFSETQ. The CDR3 consists of 16 residues. The V and J ends lost 0 bases and 8 bases respectively, with 18 bases between them.

V gene TRBV6-5 combines with J gene TRBJ2-1, with 10 bases matching TRBD1. J lost 8 bases, V lost 4 bases, and 8 bases had no gene match. The length of the CDR3 is 15 residues. CDR1 is MNHEY and CDR2 is SVGAGI in the germline V gene. CDR3 DNA sequence: TGTGCCAGCAGTTCGGGACAGGGGTCTCTGCATGAGCAGTTCTTC. Its translation is CASSSGQGSLHEQFF.